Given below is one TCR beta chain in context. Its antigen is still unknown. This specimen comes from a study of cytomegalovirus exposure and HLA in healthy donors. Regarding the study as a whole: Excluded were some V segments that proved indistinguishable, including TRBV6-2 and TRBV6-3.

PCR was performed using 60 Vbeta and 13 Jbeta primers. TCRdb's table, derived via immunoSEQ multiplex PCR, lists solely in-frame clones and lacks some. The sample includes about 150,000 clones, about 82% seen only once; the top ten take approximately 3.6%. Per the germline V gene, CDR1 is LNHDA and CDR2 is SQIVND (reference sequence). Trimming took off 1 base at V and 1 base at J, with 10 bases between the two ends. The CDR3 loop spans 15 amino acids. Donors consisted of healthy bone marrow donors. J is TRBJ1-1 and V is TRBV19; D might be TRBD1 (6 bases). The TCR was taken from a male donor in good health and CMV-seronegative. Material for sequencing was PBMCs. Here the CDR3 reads CASSIGRTANTEAFF. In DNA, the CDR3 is TGTGCCAGTAGTATAGGGCGGACAGCGAACACTGAAGCTTTCTTT.